This T cell receptor (beta chain) derives from a study of tumor-infiltrating lymphocytes in primary liver carcinoma. Study-wide background: Yields of productive TCRbeta reads ranged from roughly 3.5 to 7.13 million per sample and were similar across tissue types. Study-wide results and caveats: About 8-25% of top clones, no more, were shared by all five regions.

The investigators made TCR beta cDNA from roughly 460 ng total RNA, using a constant-region primer. Sequencing libraries for TCR beta derived from three nested multiplex PCR rounds that used slightly modified ARM-PCR. A C-beta reverse primer was combined with TRBV1-TRBV30 forward primers in the first two PCR rounds, and each round had approximately 9 cycles. TCRdb passed the multiplex PCR reads through MiXCR, listing each CDR3 protein once. The sample has 40,000 to 60,000 distinct CDR3 sequences, about 70% seen once. Unsorted bulk tissue, roughly 19-33 mg of it, served as the source for co-extraction of RNA and DNA. Remarks on this clonotype: Its antigen remains unknown.

The CDR3 extends over 13 amino acids. Germline V gives CDR1 MNHEY, CDR2 SVGEGT. V was clipped by 2 bases and J by 15 bases; unmatched bases: 6. Material: liver tumor tissue from sampling region 3. The subset was: tumor region T3, left-lateral pole. The origin of this receptor is a man in his forties or fifties with primary liver carcinoma and hepatitis B virus infection. This sequence joins TRBV6-2 or TRBV6-3 and TRBJ2-1; 11 bases match TRBD1. For the CDR3, the DNA is TGTGCCAGCAGTTACACAGCCGGGACAGGGGGGTTCTTC. Encoded protein: CASSYTAGTGGFF.